Listed here is a single T cell receptor beta chain. This entry is derived from a study of blood T cell repertoires in COVID-19. Study overall: The origin of the acute and convalescent COVID-19 samples was the United States, Italy and Spain. In each case, the material was cDNA or gDNA derived from T cells, B-cell-depleted T cells, or PBMCs.

The V and J ends lost 4 bases and 5 bases respectively, with 8 bases between them. Germline V CDR1 and CDR2: SGHVS, FNYEAQ. This CDR3 comprises 13 residues. Under the authors' procedure: Counts of nucleated cells, estimated from reference gene primer amplification, were obtained. Data came from immunoSEQ multiplex PCR; TCRdb stores just in-frame clones and leaves some out. V, J and clone size were drawn from that table, and D and trimming were deduced from the DNA. The table includes 250,000 to 300,000 clones, around 87% detected once. The sequence derives from a woman aged 40 to 49 who had recovered from COVID-19. The rearrangement links TRBV7-6 to TRBJ2-2; D is perhaps TRBD1 (6 bases). Sequenced: peripheral blood. This CDR3 is CASSSQGTGELFF. In DNA, the CDR3 is TGTGCCAGCAGCTCACAGGGTACCGGGGAGCTGTTTTTT.